The 13 T cell receptor beta chains below all came from one sample that was sequenced in a study of CD8+ T cells in alopecia areata. Sequencing used cDNA as its template, made by extracting RNA and reverse transcribing it. The protocol was immunoSEQ multiplex PCR, while the TCRdb copy is restricted to in-frame clones and leaves out a portion. The table lists some 170,000 clones, 50% to 75% of them singletons, with approximately 16% in the top ten. Treatment here: oral pan-JAK inhibitor, 5-10 mg twice daily. The sample consisted of CD4+ T cells sorted from blood, taken between weeks 55 and 65, from a patient treated with tofacitinib. Receptors originate from a human donor with alopecia areata.

V gene TRBV2 combines with J gene TRBJ2-2, with 7 bases lining up with TRBD2. The V gene end was trimmed by 6 bases and the J gene end by 3 bases; junction bases not matched to a gene: 7. CDR3 size: 15 residues. Germline lookup yields CDR1 SNHLY and CDR2 FYNNEI. The CDR3 loop reads CASSPSGGDTGELFF. CDR3 sequence (DNA): TGTGCCAGCAGCCCCTCGGGGGGAGACACCGGGGAGCTGTTTTTT.

CDR3 sequence: CASRDYREQPQHF. CDR3 DNA sequence: TGTGCCAGCAGGGATTACAGGGAACAGCCCCAGCATTTT. The gene calls are TRBV2 and TRBJ1-5, with TRBD1 as a possible D gene (6 bases). V lost 6 bases and J 7 bases, leaving 13 bases between the germline ends. Germline V gene sequence: CDR1 SNHLY, CDR2 FYNNEI. The CDR3 contains 13 residues.

In its sample, this clone was seen a few times. This chain uses TRBV29-1 with TRBJ1-1, with 8 positions matching TRBD1. From germline, CDR1 is SQVTM and CDR2 ANQGSEA. The CDR3 loop spans 12 amino acids. The V gene end was trimmed by 7 bases and the J gene end by 0 bases; junction bases not matched to a gene: 1. The CDR3, as DNA: TGCAGCGGGGGACAGGTGAACACTGAAGCTTTCTTT. It translates to CSGGQVNTEAFF.

In its sample, this clone was seen once. V and J are TRBV6-5 and TRBJ2-3; maybe TRBD2 (6 bases). The germline V and J ends were trimmed by 2 bases and 7 bases, with 13 bases remaining between them. Germline V gene data show CDR1 as MNHEY and CDR2 as SVGAGI. The CDR3 length is 14 residues. The CDR3: CASSYTGVKHTQYF. For the CDR3, the DNA is TGTGCCAGCAGTTACACGGGGGTCAAACATACGCAGTATTTT.

This chain uses TRBV5-5 with TRBJ2-3, with TRBD2 matching over 9 bases. The CDR3 has 16 residues. Germline assignment: CDR1 SGHKS and CDR2 YYEKEE (reference sequence). J was trimmed by 4 bases and V by 4 bases; bases with no gene match: 10. DNA of the CDR3: TGTGCCAGCAGCCCCCGCCCGCGGGGGGGGGCAGATACGCAGTATTTT. It yields the protein CASSPRPRGGADTQYF. The complete variable domain, with remaining parts taken from reference TRBV5-5 and TRBJ2-3, reads DAGVTQSPTHLIKTRGQQVTLRCSPISGHKSVSWYQQVLGQGPQFIFQYYEKEERGRGNFPDRFSARQFPNYSSELNVNALLLGDSALYLCASSPRPRGGADTQYFGPGTRLTVL.

The CDR3 sequence: CSVGLAGLSLKQYF. As DNA, the CDR3 is TGCAGCGTTGGCCTAGCGGGGTTATCTCTCAAGCAGTACTTC. V usage is TRBV29-1 and J usage is TRBJ2-7; 9 bases agree with TRBD2. V dropped 4 bases and J dropped 8; count of bases not matched to a gene: 12. The CDR3 spans 14 residues. From germline, CDR1 is SQVTM and CDR2 ANQGSEA.

The V gene is TRBV4-1, the J gene TRBJ2-7; maybe TRBD1 (6 bases). Germline V lookup: CDR1 MGHRA, CDR2 YSYEKL. The CDR3 totals 16 residues. The V and J ends lost 4 bases and 3 bases respectively, with 19 bases between them. CDR3 protein: CASSPNRAREGYEQYF. CDR3 DNA sequence: TGCGCCAGCAGCCCCAACAGGGCCCGGGAAGGCTACGAGCAGTACTTC.

This sequence joins TRBV30 and TRBJ1-4, with a weak D call TRBD1 (5 bases). The germline gives CDR1 GTSNPN, CDR2 SVGIG (reference sequence). Trimming removed 4 bases from V and 3 bases from J, with 9 bases in between. The CDR3 covers 13 residues. CDR3 in amino acids: CAWTGTANEKLFF. The DNA of the CDR3 is TGTGCCTGGACCGGGACTGCTAATGAAAAACTGTTTTTT.

This clone was seen only a few times. The genes are TRBV11-2 and TRBJ1-4, with a tentative D call TRBD1 (6 bases). Trimming took off 1 base at V and 8 bases at J, with 14 bases between the two ends. This CDR3 spans 15 amino acids. Per germline, CDR1 SGHAT and CDR2 FQNNGV. The DNA of the CDR3 is TGTGCCAGCAGCTTAGTATGGCAGGGGACAGAAAAACTGTTTTTT. Translation gives CASSLVWQGTEKLFF.

This clone was counted a few times. CDR3 protein: CASSHGTGKAFF. As DNA, the CDR3 is TGTGCCAGCAGCCATGGGACAGGCAAAGCTTTCTTT. This chain uses TRBV7-2 with TRBJ1-1; 8 nucleotides agree with TRBD1. From germline, CDR1 is SGHTA and CDR2 FQGNSA. The CDR3 extends over 12 amino acids. J lost 9 bases, V lost 5 bases, and 5 bases had no gene match.

The rearrangement joins TRBV10-3 to TRBJ2-1, with D possibly being TRBD1 (6 bases). Germline V lookup: CDR1 ENHRY, CDR2 SYGVKD. The V gene lost 6 bases and the J gene lost 6 bases, with 18 bases spanning the gap. The CDR3 extends over 15 amino acids. The CDR3 DNA reads as TGTGCCATCAGGATTCATGGGGGCCAAGGCAATGAGCAGTTCTTC. Amino acids: CAIRIHGGQGNEQFF.

This chain uses TRBV4-1 with TRBJ1-2; possible D gene TRBD1, 5 bases. Germline CDR1 MGHRA, CDR2 YSYEKL. The CDR3 is made up of 14 amino acids. V shed 4 bases and J shed 1 base, with 10 bases lying between them. The CDR3 DNA reads as TGCGCCAGCAGCCCTGCGGGGGATAACTATGGCTACACCTTC. The encoded protein is CASSPAGDNYGYTF.

The chain joins TRBV7-2 to TRBJ2-7, with 7 bases that match TRBD2. The CDR3 length is 15 residues. The V gene end was trimmed by 5 bases and the J gene end by 2 bases; junction bases not matched to a gene: 9. From germline, CDR1 is SGHTA and CDR2 FQGNSA. CDR3 nucleotides: TGTGCCAGCAGCCCCCGCCGCGGGGGTCCCTACGAGCAGTACTTC. Protein sequence: CASSPRRGGPYEQYF.